The present T cell receptor beta chain was sequenced within a study of regulatory T cells in long-lasting Graves disease (dated by TCRdb to the early 2020s). With respect to the entire study: In the newly diagnosed Graves' disease group, patients had been taking antithyroid drugs for less than 3 months. Persistent Graves' disease patients were compared with newly diagnosed Graves' disease patients by peripheral blood TCR sequencing and RNA sequencing. The study took place in China and was registered as a clinical trial. A total of around 35 samples underwent TCR sequencing, from about 13 patients with persistent Graves' disease and approximately 20 patients with newly diagnosed Graves' disease.

Library generation was performed with multiplex PCR. Sequencing was performed on an Illumina HiSeq 4000. CDR3 regions were amplified by Arm-PCR with iRepertoire HTBI primers to construct TCR beta libraries. Before sequencing, the PCR products went through gel purification. Per the source publication's procedure: Across samples, roughly 60 TRBV and 14 TRBJ segments were identified and used for gene usage analysis of CDR3 amino acid clonotypes. Filtered high-quality paired reads were merged into contigs using COPE and FqMerger. BLAST was used to align contigs to IMGT TRBV, TRBD and TRBJ reference genes, and CDR3 was defined according to IMGT. Any clonotype with a frequency above 0.1% was classified as a highly expanded clone. Repertoire diversity was measured by Shannon entropy, and V-J evenness by the Gini coefficient. Clonotypes shared by more than one individual were considered public. The raw public data were reprocessed by TCRdb itself: fastp quality trimming at Q25, MiXCR clonotype calling, in-frame beta chains only. Records with the same CDR3 protein are collapsed into one entry carrying the most frequent genes and DNA. Clone size and V and J calls follow TCRdb, not the original study. The sample table holds about 450,000 distinct CDR3 sequences, of which less than 15% were seen once. Approximately 17% of the sample is in the top ten clones.

Taken with the paper, the label for time point translates to: newly diagnosed GD, antithyroid drugs for less than 3 months. For both TCR sequencing and RNA sequencing, RNA was extracted from PBMCs using TRIzol. The diagnosis of Graves' disease followed American Thyroid Association guidelines. The patients came from an endocrinology department in Xi'an, China. From each patient, around 8.3 milliliters of peripheral blood was collected into an EDTA anticoagulant tube. PBMCs were isolated by Ficoll Paque Plus density gradient separation without further T cell sorting. An Agilent 2100 Bioanalyzer and agarose gel were used to check RNA quality, and a NanoDrop 2000 was used to measure RNA concentration. In its sample, this clonotype was seen many times. What this receptor recognizes is not known. The sample holds no much larger clone one base away, and base qualities are not on file. The germline V gene yields SNHLY for CDR1 and FYNNEI for CDR2. From the cysteine up to the phenylalanine, the CDR3 has a length of 14 residues. Only the CDR3 DNA is retained, 42 bases long and in frame from the first base. The germline ends are 17 bases apart after V is trimmed by 8 bases and J by 3 bases.

Study-wide conclusions, independent of this receptor: Persistent Graves' disease patients showed lower TCR Shannon entropy and fewer highly expanded clones than newly diagnosed patients, suggesting clonal expansion. Because the primary lesion, thyroid tissue, could not be accessed, the study looked at peripheral blood alone. Sequencing and analysis were limited to the TCR beta chain. Persistent patients shared more public clonotypes among themselves (around 2,500) than newly diagnosed patients did (roughly 920). The authors noted that the small sample size was a limitation that may lower accuracy. Preferential use of TRBV28, TRBJ1-2 and TRBJ2-5 was observed in persistent disease, whereas TRBV20-1 and TRBJ2-1 were favored in newly diagnosed disease.

The sample also formed part of further work on T cells in Graves' hyperthyroidism and ophthalmopathy. Reported in the second study: Stable Graves' hyperthyroidism was defined as the absence of progression to ophthalmopathy over 18 months of follow-up. Hyperthyroidism patients were newly diagnosed, had a disease duration of under 2 months, and were aged 18 to 65 years. Exclusion was applied to patients with uncontrolled infections, other autoimmune diseases, pregnancy or lactation. Clinical symptoms, serum thyroxine and TRAb, thyroid ultrasound, and orbital computed tomography formed the basis for the diagnoses. A first-round RT-PCR of the TCR CDR3 used the HTBI primer set with the Qiagen OneStep RT-PCR kit. Most expanded thyroid clonotypes (frequency above 0.001) were also found in blood, which suggests that blood repertoires may mirror thyroid immune responses. Ophthalmopathy was separated from stable hyperthyroidism by a 13 V-J signature model, with around 90% sensitivity and approximately 81% specificity obtained in cross-validation and 80%/75% obtained in testing. During validation, the model predicted progression to ophthalmopathy a median of about 6.3 months ahead of onset, with almost 71% sensitivity and roughly 75% specificity. To identify TCR V-J signatures that set the groups apart, the researchers used a discovery cohort of more than 95 patients, made up of fewer than 50 with Graves' ophthalmopathy and around 58 with stable Graves' hyperthyroidism. Whether ophthalmopathy could be predicted prospectively was tested in an independent validation cohort made up of under 20 hyperthyroidism patients plus 17 patients who later progressed to ophthalmopathy. For training and testing, the 95 to 100 patients in the discovery cohort were randomly divided in a 7:3 ratio. In addition, the study compared T-cell repertoires in thyroid tissue and in blood from roughly 6 Graves' hyperthyroidism patients. Once sampling was done, hyperthyroidism patients were given methimazole at a starting dose of 30 mg daily, whereas ophthalmopathy patients were given high-dose intravenous methylprednisolone. A second multiplex PCR round built the libraries, followed by size selection and purification. Libraries were sequenced paired-end with 100 bp reads on an Illumina HiSeq2000. Raw data were processed with SOAPnuke, discarding reads with adapters, uncalled bases, mean Phred below 15, or no exact constant-primer or identifier match. High-quality paired reads were merged with COPE v1.2.5, and unique nucleotide sequences were defined as clonotypes. MiTCR v1.1 was used to align the clonotypes against IMGT TRBV, TRBD and TRBJ reference segments. The analysis was restricted to V-J combinations with a frequency above 0.0001, which together covered 99.2% of the repertoires. A TCS score was defined as the ratio of F50 (clonal expansion) to E x V (chaos), with BLOSUM62-based TCRdist applied between CDR3 peptides within each V-J. Welch's t-statistics and random forest reduced 450 to 600 V-J features to roughly 13, which were used in a naive Bayes classifier (R e1071). Sample size was not statistically predetermined, and blinding of investigators to group allocation was not performed. The paper describes TCR Vbeta CDR3 sequencing of fewer than 150 peripheral blood samples, made up of approximately 40 ophthalmopathy patients, around 78 hyperthyroidism patients and 17 progressor patients.

Specimen: peripheral blood mononuclear cells (PBMCs), collected at new diagnosis, from a patient treated with antithyroid drugs. This sequence uses TRBV2 and TRBJ2-7; no D gene can be assigned with confidence. The sequence came from a woman between 45 and 65 years old with Graves disease. Donor details come from another sample of the same person, matched by shared clones. In nucleotides, the sequence is TGTGCCAGCCACCCCTCTCTGCTGTACTACGAGCAGTACTTC. Translation gives CASHPSLLYYEQYF.